This T cell receptor beta chain was sequenced for a study of shared clonotypes between healthy human individuals (dated by TCRdb to between 2020 and 2021). Notes on the research overall: Two women and three men aged 18 to 49 years were included in the cohort. To estimate repertoire size and how much clonotype sharing occurs between individuals, the study deeply sequenced the blood TCR repertoires of roughly 5 healthy adults. For each donor, CD4 naive and CD4 memory were each given three plates, CD8 naive was given two plates, and CD8 memory was given one plate. Per donor, leukapheresis produced somewhere between about 0.9 and 9.5 billion PBMCs. Different laboratories and diverse techniques were used to prepare libraries and sequence TCR repertoires, to increase sequencing depth and limit assay-specific biases. On the study overall, not on this receptor specifically: Naive subsets generally had larger estimated clonotype richness than memory subsets did. Incomplete sequencing was indicated by rarefaction of sorted-subset datasets, despite the large sequencing depth. Clonotypes shared by all four sorted-subset donors showed higher generation probabilities than non-shared clonotypes. When a handful of donors were compared, the shared fraction of clonotypes was about 5% for naive CD4, more than 3% for naive CD8, 2% to 2.5% for memory CD4, and roughly 0.43% for memory CD8. Sampling was restricted to blood, and TCR repertoires in tissues likely differ from the TCR repertoires found in blood. Pairwise subsampling indicated that sequencing depth was expected to affect the degree of clonotype sharing among donors. Because the study included only a small number of donors, the genetic and exposure-history diversity represented was limited.

The donors were healthy, HIV-negative adults who had no recently reported acute infections or vaccinations. Every donor was a Caucasian adult residing in Nashville, Tennessee, USA. The CD8 memory samples were a combination of magnetically selected CD45RO+ cells and CCR7-negative CD45RA+ effector memory (TemRA) cells. After blood collection by leukapheresis, PBMCs were isolated using Ficoll-Histopaque density gradient centrifugation and then cryopreserved in the vapor phase of liquid nitrogen. Analytical flow cytometry was used to check the purity and quantity of every magnetically sorted T cell population. Genomic DNA was isolated from every sorted fraction and measured by UV absorbance on a Nanodrop 2000c. Including the terminal cysteine and phenylalanine, the CDR3 comprises 15 residues. Only CDR3 DNA remains: 45 bases, in frame from the first base. From the germline V gene (reference sequence), CDR1 is LNHNV and CDR2 is YYDKDF. V is clipped by 6 bases and J by 11 bases, and the sequence between their germline boundaries is 25 bases long.

Note on this clone: Its antigen is unknown. No much larger clone is present one base from it, and per-base qualities are unavailable.

Using the deep immunoSEQ assay, TCR CDR3 regions were amplified from genomic DNA by multiplex PCR. For each cell subset, the extracted genomic DNA was distributed evenly across all wells of several immunoSEQ 96-well plates, and each plate served as one replicate. For sorted subsets, approximately 210 ng of genomic DNA, equivalent to around 29,000 T cell genomes, went into each replicate PCR. Purified libraries were measured with a Qubit 3.0 fluorometer, size-checked on a Bioanalyzer 2100, and measured again with the KAPA Library Quantification kit. A separate single-read 150-cycle Illumina NextSeq 550 flow cell was used to sequence each immunoSEQ 96-well plate. As for the original processing: Because the immunoSEQ output held only junctional sequences and lacked quality scores, the filtering could not match the filtering applied to full-length reads. To assign V/J genes and CDR3, sequences were annotated against IMGT germline references using PyIR, a Python wrapper for IgBLAST v1.9. Reads were removed for weak V/J assignments (E-value above 1e-6), missing CDR3, stop codons, out-of-frame junctions, or ambiguous translated residues. A V3J clonotype was defined by an identical inferred V gene, J gene, and CDR3 amino acid sequence. The percentage overlap between two repertoires was calculated by dividing the number of shared unique clonotypes by the size of the smaller repertoire. Repertoire richness was assessed with RTK rarefaction, the Chao1 estimator, and Recon v2.1 estimates of unobserved clonotypes. Generation probabilities for all TCRbeta clonotypes obtained by the gDNA method from several donors were computed using OLGA. The source is immuneACCESS, and TCRdb retained only in-frame sequences with V and J called. Part of the clones is not carried over; for the studies checked, unresolved V genes explain less than half of this, and the remainder is unexplained. The V and J calls and clone size are taken from that table; D and trimming were inferred from the DNA. The sample table records 100,000 to 120,000 clones; around 71% of these occur just once. The leading ten clones occupy around 25% of the sample.

The chain joins TRBV15 to TRBJ2-5, with TRBD2 perhaps the D gene, on 7 matching bases. Sequenced input: memory CD8+ T cells sorted from blood. Reading the label with the study, this specimen's cell subset or site is: CD45RO+ cells pooled with CCR7-negative TemRA cells. This sequence originates from a woman aged 30 to 39 in good health. The nucleotides read TGTGCCACCAGGGGGGGGCGATCGGGGGCGGAAGAGCAGTACTTC. It codes for CATRGGRSGAEEQYF. Joined to the reference TRBV15 and TRBJ2-5 proteins, this CDR3 gives the full variable domain: DAMVIQNPRYQVTQFGKPVTLSCSQTLNHNVMYWYQQKSSQAPKLLFHYYDKDFNNEADTPDNFQSRRPNTSFCFLDIRSPGLGDTAMYLCATRGGRSGAEEQYFGPGTRLLVL.